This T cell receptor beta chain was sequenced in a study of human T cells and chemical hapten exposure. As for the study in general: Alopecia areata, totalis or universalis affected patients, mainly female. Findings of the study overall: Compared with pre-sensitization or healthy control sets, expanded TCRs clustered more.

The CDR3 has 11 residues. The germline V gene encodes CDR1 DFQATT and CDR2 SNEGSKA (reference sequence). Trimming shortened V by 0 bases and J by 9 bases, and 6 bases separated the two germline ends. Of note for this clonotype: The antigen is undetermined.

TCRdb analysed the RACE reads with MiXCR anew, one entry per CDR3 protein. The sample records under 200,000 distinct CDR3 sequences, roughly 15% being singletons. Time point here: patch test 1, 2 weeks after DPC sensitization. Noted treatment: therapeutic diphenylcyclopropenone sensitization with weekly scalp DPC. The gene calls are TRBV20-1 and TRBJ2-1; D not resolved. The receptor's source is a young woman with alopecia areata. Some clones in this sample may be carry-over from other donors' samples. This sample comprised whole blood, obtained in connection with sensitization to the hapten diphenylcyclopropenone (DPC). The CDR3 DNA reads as TGCAGTGCTAGAGAGGAGCGTGAGCAGTTCTTC. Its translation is CSAREEREQFF.